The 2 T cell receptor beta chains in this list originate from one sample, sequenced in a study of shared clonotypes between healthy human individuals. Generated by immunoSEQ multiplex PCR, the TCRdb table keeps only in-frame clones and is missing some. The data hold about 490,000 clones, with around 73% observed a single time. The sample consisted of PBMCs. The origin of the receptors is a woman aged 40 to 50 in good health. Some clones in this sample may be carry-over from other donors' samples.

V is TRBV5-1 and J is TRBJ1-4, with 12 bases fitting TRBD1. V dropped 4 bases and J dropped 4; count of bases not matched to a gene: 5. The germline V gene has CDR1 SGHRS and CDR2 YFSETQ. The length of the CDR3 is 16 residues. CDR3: CASSRDRGRGNEKLFF. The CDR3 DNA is TGCGCCAGCAGCCGGGACAGGGGGCGAGGTAATGAAAAACTGTTTTTT. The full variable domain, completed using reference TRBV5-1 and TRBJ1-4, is KAGVTQTPRYLIKTRGQQVTLSCSPISGHRSVSWYQQTPGQGLQFLFEYFSETQRNKGNFPGRFSGRQFSNSRSEMNVSTLELGDSALYLCASSRDRGRGNEKLFFGSGTQLSVL.

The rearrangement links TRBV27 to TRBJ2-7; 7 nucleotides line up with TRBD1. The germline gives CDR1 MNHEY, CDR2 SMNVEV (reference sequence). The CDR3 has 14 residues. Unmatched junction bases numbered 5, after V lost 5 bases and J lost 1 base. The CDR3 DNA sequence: TGTGCCAGCAGTGCCGTGGGACAGTCCTACGAGCAGTACTTC. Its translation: CASSAVGQSYEQYF.